These 16 T cell receptor beta chains share one sample of origin, sequenced in a study of cytomegalovirus exposure and HLA in healthy donors. Use of 60 Vbeta and 13 Jbeta primers characterized the PCR. Sequencing used immunoSEQ multiplex PCR; TCRdb keeps in-frame clones, though not all of them. This table has some 190,000 clones, just over 75% appearing once. The sample taken for sequencing was PBMCs. Receptors were obtained from a man aged 18 to 30 in good health and CMV-seronegative.

V and J are TRBV6-6 and TRBJ2-2; 7 bases align to TRBD2. This CDR3 has 14 residues. The V segment lost 7 bases and the J segment 2 bases; nucleotides outside the gene matches: 4. Germline CDR1 MNHNY, CDR2 SVGAGI (reference sequence). This CDR3 reads CASNQAGNTGELFF. The CDR3 DNA reads TGTGCCAGCAACCAAGCGGGAAACACCGGGGAGCTGTTTTTT.

This rearrangement joins TRBV7-8 to TRBJ2-6; D is perhaps TRBD1 (6 bases). The CDR3 is 13 amino acids. Germline V gene lookup returns CDR1 SGHVS and CDR2 FQNEAQ. The germline V and J ends were trimmed by 6 bases and 4 bases, with 7 bases remaining between them. CDR3 nucleotide sequence: TGTGCCAGCAGTACAGGGGGGGCCAACGTCCTGACTTTC. Translated: CASSTGGANVLTF.

The rearrangement links TRBV4-2 to TRBJ1-2; TRBD1 aligns across 7 bases. CDR3 length equals 16 residues. J gave up 4 bases and V 1 base, and 9 bases lay outside the gene matches. From germline, CDR1 is LGHNA and CDR2 YNFKEQ. The CDR3 nucleotides read TGTGCCAGCAGCCAAGGACAGGGCCAGGGGTCCTATGGCTACACCTTC. Translation gives CASSQGQGQGSYGYTF.

As concerns this clone: Other DNA variants within this sample encode the same CDR3. The chain uses TRBV13 and TRBJ1-3; no clear D gene. Germline loops: CDR1 PRHDT, CDR2 FYEKMQ (reference sequence). This CDR3 comprises 15 residues. The V end lost 5 bases, the J end lost 3 bases, and 14 bases lay between the germline ends. The DNA of the CDR3 is TGTGCCAGCAGCCCTCTCCGGGTACGTGGAAACACCATATATTTT. Translation: CASSPLRVRGNTIYF.

V usage is TRBV30 and J usage is TRBJ2-6; D is unclear. This CDR3 spans 15 amino acids. V shed 2 bases and J shed 2 bases, with 10 bases lying between them. Germline V CDR1 and CDR2: GTSNPN, SVGIG (reference sequence). In nucleotides, the CDR3 is TGTGCCTGGAGTCCAGGTGGAACTGGGGCCAACGTCCTGACTTTC. This codes for CAWSPGGTGANVLTF.

V usage is TRBV6-5 and J usage is TRBJ2-2; weak D call: TRBD2 (6 bases). The ends were cut back, 7 bases at V and 6 bases at J, with 15 bases in the middle. The CDR3 contains 14 residues. CDR1 is MNHEY, CDR2 SVGAGI, per germline. The CDR3 is CASTAGRVAGELFF. Here the CDR3 DNA reads TGTGCCAGCACGGCGGGAAGGGTTGCCGGGGAGCTGTTTTTT.

This chain uses TRBV4-3 with TRBJ2-7, with no clear D. From germline, CDR1 is LGHNA and CDR2 YSLEER. The CDR3 has 16 residues. Trimming stripped 0 bases from V and 1 base from J, with 13 bases between. CDR3 sequence (DNA): TGCGCCAGCAGCCAAGATCGAGCTAGTAGGTCCTACGAGCAGTACTTC. This gives the protein CASSQDRASRSYEQYF.

V usage is TRBV27 and J usage is TRBJ2-3, with a weak D call TRBD1 (6 bases). The CDR3 consists of 17 residues. V lost 5 bases, J lost 4 bases, and 22 bases lay in between. CDR1 is MNHEY and CDR2 is SMNVEV in the germline V gene (reference sequence). CDR3 loop: CASSPPPGTRRPDTQYF. The DNA for the CDR3 is TGTGCCAGCAGTCCCCCCCCCGGGACAAGGAGGCCAGATACGCAGTATTTT.

The rearrangement joins TRBV19 to TRBJ2-3, with 7 bases lining up with TRBD2. The CDR3 is made up of 13 amino acids. Losses at the gene ends were 5 bases for V and 3 bases for J; bases not matched to a gene: 2. Germline V gives CDR1 LNHDA, CDR2 SQIVND (reference sequence). The CDR3 is CASSGLVTDTQYF. DNA of the CDR3: TGTGCCAGTAGTGGACTAGTGACAGATACGCAGTATTTT.

A remark on this clone: Relative to the germline gene, one junction end is altered; a read error may explain this. The CDR3 here is CASSQDTGEGNTIYF. Here the CDR3 DNA reads TGTGCCAGCAGCCAAGATACAGGGGAAGGAAACACCATATATTTT. This chain joins TRBV4-1 and TRBJ1-3; 7 bases are a match to TRBD1. Looked up from germline, CDR1 is MGHRA and CDR2 is YSYEKL. The CDR3 runs to 15 residues.

The chain links TRBV13 to TRBJ1-1; the D gene is possibly TRBD1 (6 bases). This CDR3 contains 14 residues. Per the germline V gene, CDR1 is PRHDT and CDR2 is FYEKMQ (reference sequence). The V and J ends lost 6 bases and 5 bases respectively, with 16 bases between them. The CDR3 is CASRRYRVRTEAFF. The CDR3 DNA reads TGTGCCAGCAGACGATACAGGGTCCGGACTGAAGCTTTCTTT.

This clone was seen more than once but under ten times. The chain combines TRBV11-3 with TRBJ1-1, with TRBD1 identical over 8 bases. V dropped 7 bases and J dropped 5; count of bases not matched to a gene: 12. This CDR3 has 15 amino acids. Germline V gene data show CDR1 as SGHNT and CDR2 as YENEEA. The CDR3 sequence is CASTTHGQGKTEAFF. The CDR3 DNA reads TGTGCCAGCACCACACACGGACAGGGTAAGACTGAAGCTTTCTTT.

The rearrangement uses TRBV27 and TRBJ1-2, with TRBD1 identical over 12 bases. The CDR3 has 14 amino acids. CDR1 and CDR2 from the germline V gene are MNHEY and SMNVEV (reference sequence). Trimming cost V 5 bases and J 8 bases; bases outside gene matches: 6. CDR3 in DNA: TGTGCCAGCAGTCAAAGGGGACAGGGGGCCGGCTACACCTTC. Its translation is CASSQRGQGAGYTF.

J is TRBJ2-7 and V is TRBV19; 8 nucleotides agree with TRBD2. The germline CDR1 and CDR2 sequences are LNHDA and SQIVND (reference sequence). The CDR3 is made up of 14 amino acids. The J segment lost 3 bases and the V segment lost 5 bases, leaving 6 bases of the junction unmatched. The chain's CDR3 is CASSSSGSNYEQYF. In DNA form, the CDR3 reads TGTGCCAGTAGTTCTAGCGGGTCCAACTACGAGCAGTACTTC.

This chain uses TRBV6-1 with TRBJ2-5; 7 bases are shared with TRBD2. V shed 4 bases and J 5 bases; nucleotides not matched to a gene: 4. The CDR3 covers 13 residues. CDR1 and CDR2 from the germline V gene are MNHNS and SASEGT. The CDR3 loop is CASSATSIETQYF. CDR3 in DNA: TGTGCCAGCAGTGCGACTAGCATCGAGACCCAGTACTTC.

The chain recombines TRBV7-2 with TRBJ2-7, with 10 bases aligning to TRBD1. This CDR3 has 15 residues. J was trimmed by 6 bases and V by 2 bases; bases with no gene match: 7. Looked up from germline, CDR1 is SGHTA and CDR2 is FQGNSA. Here the CDR3 DNA reads TGTGCCAGCAGCTTAAGCGGGACAGGGGTCTCCGAGCAGTACTTC. Translation gives CASSLSGTGVSEQYF. The full variable domain, in which reference TRBV7-2 and TRBJ2-7 provide the parts outside the CDR3, is GAGVSQSPSNKVTEKGKDVELRCDPISGHTALYWYRQSLGQGLEFLIYFQGNSAPDKSGLPSDRFSAERTGGSVSTLTIQRTQQEDSAVYLCASSLSGTGVSEQYFGPGTRLTVT.